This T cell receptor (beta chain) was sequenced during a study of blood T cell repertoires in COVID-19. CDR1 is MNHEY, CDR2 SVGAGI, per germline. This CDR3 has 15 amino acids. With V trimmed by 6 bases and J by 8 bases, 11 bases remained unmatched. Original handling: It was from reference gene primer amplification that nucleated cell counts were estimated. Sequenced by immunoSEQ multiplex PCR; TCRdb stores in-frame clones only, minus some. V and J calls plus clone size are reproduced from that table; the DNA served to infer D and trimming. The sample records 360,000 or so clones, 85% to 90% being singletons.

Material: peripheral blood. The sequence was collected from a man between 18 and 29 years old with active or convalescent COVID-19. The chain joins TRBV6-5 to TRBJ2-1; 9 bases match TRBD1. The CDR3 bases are TGTGCCAGCAGGGTCGGTACAGGGGGCCGGGATGAGCAGTTCTTC. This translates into CASRVGTGGRDEQFF.